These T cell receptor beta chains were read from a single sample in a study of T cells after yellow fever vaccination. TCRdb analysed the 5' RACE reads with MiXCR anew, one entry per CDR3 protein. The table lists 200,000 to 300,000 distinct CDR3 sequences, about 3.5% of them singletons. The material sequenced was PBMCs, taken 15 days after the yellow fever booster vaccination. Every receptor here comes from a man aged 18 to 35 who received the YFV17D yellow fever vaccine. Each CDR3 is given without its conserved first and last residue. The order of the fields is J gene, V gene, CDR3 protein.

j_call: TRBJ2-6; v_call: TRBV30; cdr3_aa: AWRRGPSGANVLT
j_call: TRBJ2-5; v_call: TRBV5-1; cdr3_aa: ASSSLPGGQETQY
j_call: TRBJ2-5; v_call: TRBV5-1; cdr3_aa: ASSPQGGEDETQY
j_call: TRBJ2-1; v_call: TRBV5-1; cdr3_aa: ASSLDFLSSYNEQF
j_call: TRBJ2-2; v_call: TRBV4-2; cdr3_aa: ASSLAENTGELF
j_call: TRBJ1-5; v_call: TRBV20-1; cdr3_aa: SARGDRVINQPQH
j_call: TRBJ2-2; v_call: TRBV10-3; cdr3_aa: AISGEGRLTGELF
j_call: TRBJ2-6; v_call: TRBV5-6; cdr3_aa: ASSLLLTIPPGANVLT
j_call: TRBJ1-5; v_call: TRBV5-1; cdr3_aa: ASSLICFIRGRSNQPQH
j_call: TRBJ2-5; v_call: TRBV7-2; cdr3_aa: ASSIQGGETQY
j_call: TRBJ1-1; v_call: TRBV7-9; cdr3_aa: ASSLAIETVDTEAF
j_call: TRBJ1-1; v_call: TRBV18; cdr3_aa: ASSPRYRVGTEAF
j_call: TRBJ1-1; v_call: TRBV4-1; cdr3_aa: ASSQDRIPRDVRTEAF
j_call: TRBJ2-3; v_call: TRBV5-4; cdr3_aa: ASSLKDRKGDTDTQY
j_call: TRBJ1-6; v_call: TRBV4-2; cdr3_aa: ASSQLGQLSSSPLH
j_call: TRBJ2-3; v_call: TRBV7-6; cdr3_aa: ASSLGTTADTQY
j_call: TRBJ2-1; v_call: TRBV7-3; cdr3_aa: ASSFQGRNNEQF
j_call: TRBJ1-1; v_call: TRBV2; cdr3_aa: ASSEGTGGYTEAF
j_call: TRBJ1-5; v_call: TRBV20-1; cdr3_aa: SAPRIRNNQPQH
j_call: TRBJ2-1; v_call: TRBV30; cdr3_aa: AWSGTGYNEQF
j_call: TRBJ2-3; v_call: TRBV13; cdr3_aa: ASSHGTSGGATQRDTQY
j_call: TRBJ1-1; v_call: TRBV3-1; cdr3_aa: ASSHVGTEAF
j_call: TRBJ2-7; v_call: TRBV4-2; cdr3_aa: ASSQETSGPYYEQY
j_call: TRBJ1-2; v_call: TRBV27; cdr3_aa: ASSTLDRGVNYGYT
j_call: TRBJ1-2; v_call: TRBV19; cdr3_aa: ASGDSRRTLYGYT
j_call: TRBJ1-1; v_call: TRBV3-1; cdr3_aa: ASSQDTRGPEAF
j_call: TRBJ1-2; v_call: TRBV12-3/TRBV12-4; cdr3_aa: ASSLKPKSDGYT
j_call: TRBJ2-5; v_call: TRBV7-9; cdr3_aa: ASSLGGWQETQY
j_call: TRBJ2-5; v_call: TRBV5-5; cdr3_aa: ASSLGDRGEETQY
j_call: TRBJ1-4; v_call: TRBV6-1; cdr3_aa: ASHEVWEKLF
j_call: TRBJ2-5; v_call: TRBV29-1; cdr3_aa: SVEDPGTSGQETQY
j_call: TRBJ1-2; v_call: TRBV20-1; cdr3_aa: SAPMRAGLYGYT
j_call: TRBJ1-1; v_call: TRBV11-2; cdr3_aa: ASSIRENTEAF
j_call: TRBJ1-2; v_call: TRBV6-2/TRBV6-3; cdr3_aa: ASSSRAGGFYGYT
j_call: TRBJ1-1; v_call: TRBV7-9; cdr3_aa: ASSPRGGLVSEAF
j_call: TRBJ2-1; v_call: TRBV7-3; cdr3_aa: ASSLFPLGSGTKANEQF
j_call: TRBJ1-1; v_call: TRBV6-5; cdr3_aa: ASSYRTENQAF
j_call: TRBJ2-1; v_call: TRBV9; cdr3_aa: ASSLNPGGTGGNEQF
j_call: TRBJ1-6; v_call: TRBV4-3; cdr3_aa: ASSPSPTDRRNSPLH
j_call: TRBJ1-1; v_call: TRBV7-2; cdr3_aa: ASSLGRGTGTEAF
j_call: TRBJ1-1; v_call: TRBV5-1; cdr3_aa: ASLRDRGPNTEAF
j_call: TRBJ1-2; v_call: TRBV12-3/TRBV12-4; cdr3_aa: ASRFDSPLGYT
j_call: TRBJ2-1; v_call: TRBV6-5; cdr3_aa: ASSYSSGGGYNEQF
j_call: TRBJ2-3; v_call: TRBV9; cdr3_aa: ASSVEASGGTSRTQY
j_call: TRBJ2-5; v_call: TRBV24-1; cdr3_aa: ATSGYRGGQETQY
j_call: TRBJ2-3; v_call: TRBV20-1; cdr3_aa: SARDPGGVTDTQY
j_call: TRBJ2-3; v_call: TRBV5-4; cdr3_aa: ASSGTTSTDTQY
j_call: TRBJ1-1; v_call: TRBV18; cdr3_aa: ASSPLGQTLNTEAF
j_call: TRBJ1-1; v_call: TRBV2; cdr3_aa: ASTTGGLAEAF
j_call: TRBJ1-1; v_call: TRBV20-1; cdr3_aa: SATLSSGRNTEAF
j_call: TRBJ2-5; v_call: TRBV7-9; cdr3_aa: ASSLGRSVSETQY
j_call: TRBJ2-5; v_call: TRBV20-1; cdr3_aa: SARGRSSRETQY
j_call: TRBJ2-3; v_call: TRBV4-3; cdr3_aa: ASSQVLGDTQY